Listed below are T cell receptor beta chains from one sample, sequenced in a study of T-cell reconstitution after alpha-beta-depleted transplantation in children. MiXCR was run by TCRdb on the PCR reads, yielding one entry per CDR3 protein. Of about 640,000 distinct CDR3 sequences in the sample, roughly 17% were seen once. The input for sequencing was PBMCs from the stem cell graft donor, taken from the stem cell graft. The receptor source for this set is a human donor who donated a stem cell graft to a child with acute myeloid leukemia. Each CDR3 is given with its conserved first and last residue. Each record gives: V gene, D gene, clone size, J gene, CDR3 protein, CDR3 DNA. D genes are given only for firm matches. Only some rows state a clone size, as once, few, many or a class for expanded clones.

TRBV20-1	TRBD2	many	TRBJ2-3	CSALGEGEDTQYF	TGCAGTGCTCTGGGGGAGGGTGAAGATACGCAGTATTTT
TRBV6-4	-	many	TRBJ2-2	CASSDSESGELFF	TGTGCCAGCAGTGACTCGGAGAGCGGGGAGCTGTTTTTT
TRBV20-1	-	many	TRBJ1-1	CSASQMNTEAFF	TGCAGTGCTTCCCAGATGAACACTGAAGCTTTCTTT
TRBV7-6	-	few	TRBJ1-1	CASSLVGFGEAFF	TGTGCCAGCAGCTTAGTGGGGTTCGGTGAAGCTTTCTTT
TRBV7-2	-	-	TRBJ2-2	CASRGYTRQENTGELFF	TGTGCCAGCAGAGGCTACACAAGGCAGGAGAACACCGGGGAGCTGTTTTTT
TRBV20-1	TRBD2	few	TRBJ2-1	CSAPEGGSYNEQFF	TGCAGTGCCCCGGAGGGCGGGAGCTACAATGAGCAGTTCTTC
TRBV20-1	TRBD1	-	TRBJ2-5	CSARDGTVKETQHF	TGCAGTGCTAGAGATGGGACAGTGAAAGAGACCCAGCACTTC
TRBV7-9	-	-	TRBJ1-1	CASSRDGRVYTEAFF	TGTGCCAGCAGCCGAGACGGCAGGGTCTACACTGAAGCTTTCTTT
TRBV20-1	-	many	TRBJ1-1	CSARLQGGTGYTEAFF	TGCAGTGCTAGATTACAGGGAGGAACGGGATACACTGAAGCTTTCTTT
TRBV12-3/TRBV12-4	TRBD2	-	TRBJ2-1	CASSRGGPITCNEQFF	TGTGCCAGCAGTCGGGGGGGGCCGATTACCTGCAATGAGCAGTTCTTC
TRBV5-5	TRBD1	many	TRBJ1-1	CASSFTGTGVTEAFF	TGTGCCAGCAGCTTCACCGGGACAGGGGTCACTGAAGCTTTCTTT
TRBV20-1	-	few	TRBJ2-2	CSARPSVVNTGELFF	TGCAGTGCCCGGCCGTCCGTAGTGAACACCGGGGAGCTGTTTTTT
TRBV12-3/TRBV12-4	-	many	TRBJ1-2	CASSFSGRNYGYTF	TGTGCCAGCAGTTTTTCGGGCAGAAACTATGGCTACACCTTC
TRBV18	-	-	TRBJ1-3	CASSPLGAYSGNTIYF	TGTGCCAGCTCCCCACTCGGCGCTTACTCTGGAAACACCATATATTTT
TRBV15	-	few	TRBJ1-4	CATSRDLAVVGEKLFF	TGTGCCACCAGCAGAGATCTAGCGGTCGTTGGTGAAAAACTGTTTTTT
TRBV12-3/TRBV12-4	-	-	TRBJ1-2	CASSLFLDGYTF	TGTGCCAGCAGTCTCTTTTTGGATGGCTACACCTTC
TRBV20-1	-	-	TRBJ2-1	CSASGGIDNEQFF	TGCAGTGCTAGCGGGGGAATAGACAATGAGCAGTTCTTC
TRBV7-8	-	-	TRBJ2-5	CASSLGQSPQTQYF	TGTGCCAGCAGCTTAGGGCAGTCCCCCCAGACCCAGTACTTC
TRBV9	TRBD2	once	TRBJ2-1	CASSVGGAGGMETYNEQFF	TGTGCCAGCAGCGTAGGGGGAGCGGGGGGCATGGAAACCTACAATGAGCAGTTCTTC
TRBV12-3/TRBV12-4	TRBD1	many	TRBJ1-5	CASRQGENQPQHF	TGTGCCAGCAGACAGGGGGAGAATCAGCCCCAGCATTTT
TRBV7-6	-	many	TRBJ2-1	CASSFSGSREQFF	TGTGCCAGCAGCTTCTCGGGGTCACGGGAGCAGTTCTTC
TRBV5-1	TRBD2	-	TRBJ2-2	CASSFGAGGTGELFF	TGCGCCAGCAGCTTCGGCGCGGGGGGGACCGGGGAGCTGTTTTTT
TRBV12-3/TRBV12-4	-	many	TRBJ2-2	CASSGGRTQVTGELFF	TGTGCCAGCAGCGGAGGACGGACTCAAGTCACCGGGGAGCTGTTTTTT
TRBV14	-	many	TRBJ2-1	CASSQTGSSYNEQFF	TGTGCCAGCAGCCAAACAGGGAGTTCCTACAATGAGCAGTTCTTC
TRBV29-1	-	many	TRBJ2-1	CSVDRGHEQFF	TGCAGCGTTGACAGGGGCCATGAGCAGTTCTTC
TRBV20-1	-	few	TRBJ1-6	CSARARWGEPLHF	TGCAGTGCTAGAGCAAGGTGGGGGGAACCCCTCCACTTT
TRBV7-9	TRBD2	few	TRBJ2-1	CASSLLSGGRNEQFF	TGTGCCAGCAGCTTACTTAGCGGGGGCCGGAATGAGCAGTTCTTC
TRBV27	TRBD1	-	TRBJ2-7	CASSLSTGGYEQYF	TGTGCCAGCAGTTTATCAACAGGGGGATACGAGCAGTACTTC
TRBV7-8	-	-	TRBJ1-1	CASSLDPTDTEAFF	TGTGCCAGCAGCTTAGACCCTACTGACACTGAAGCTTTCTTT
TRBV4-3	TRBD1	few	TRBJ2-7	CASSQDARGYRGNYEQYF	TGCGCCAGCAGCCAAGACGCCCGGGGATACAGGGGCAATTACGAGCAGTACTTC
TRBV25-1	TRBD2	many	TRBJ2-1	CASGRGNSYNEQFF	TGTGCCAGCGGGCGGGGGAACTCCTACAATGAGCAGTTCTTC
TRBV20-1	TRBD1	many	TRBJ1-1	CSARDQGVGTEAFF	TGCAGTGCTAGAGATCAGGGGGTGGGTACTGAAGCTTTCTTT
TRBV29-1	-	many	TRBJ2-1	CSVEPGVKYEQFF	TGCAGCGTTGAGCCAGGGGTTAAGTATGAGCAGTTCTTC
TRBV11-2	-	-	TRBJ1-5	CASSLEGFQPQHF	TGTGCCAGCAGCTTAGAAGGGTTCCAGCCCCAGCATTTT
TRBV4-1	TRBD1	few	TRBJ1-2	CASSQVIQGQGGYGYTF	TGCGCCAGCAGCCAAGTGATCCAAGGACAGGGAGGCTATGGCTACACCTTC
TRBV12-3/TRBV12-4	-	many	TRBJ1-2	CASSLRAALYGYTF	TGTGCCAGCAGTTTGAGAGCAGCCCTCTATGGCTACACCTTC
TRBV12-3/TRBV12-4	-	many	TRBJ1-2	CASTLQPGLNYGYTF	TGTGCCAGTACTTTACAACCGGGACTGAACTATGGCTACACCTTC
TRBV7-2	TRBD1	-	TRBJ1-1	CASSFIGQGAEAFF	TGTGCCAGCAGTTTTATCGGACAGGGAGCTGAAGCTTTCTTT
TRBV7-7	TRBD2	few	TRBJ2-5	CASSRDSGPWSGETQYF	TGTGCCAGCAGCCGTGATAGCGGGCCCTGGTCAGGGGAGACCCAGTACTTC
TRBV5-1	-	many	TRBJ2-1	CASSLAATYSYNEQFF	TGCGCCAGCAGCTTGGCTGCGACATACAGCTACAATGAGCAGTTCTTC
TRBV14	TRBD1	-	TRBJ2-7	CASSPRQGTSYEQYF	TGTGCCAGCAGCCCGCGACAGGGGACCTCCTACGAGCAGTACTTC
TRBV15	-	few	TRBJ2-1	CATSPQRDAPYNEQFF	TGTGCCACCAGCCCCCAGAGGGACGCCCCCTACAATGAGCAGTTCTTC
TRBV5-5	TRBD1	many	TRBJ2-1	CASSLRQGRGEQFF	TGTGCCAGCAGCTTGCGACAGGGGAGAGGTGAGCAGTTCTTC
TRBV20-1	TRBD1	few	TRBJ1-6	CSAHSPDRRRNSPLHF	TGCAGTGCTCACTCACCGGACAGGCGCCGAAATTCACCCCTCCACTTT
TRBV6-2/TRBV6-3	-	-	TRBJ1-5	CASSYGYQPQHF	TGTGCCAGCAGTTACGGGTATCAGCCCCAGCATTTT
TRBV7-9	-	many	TRBJ1-2	CASSLQGGNYGYTF	TGTGCCAGCAGCTTACAGGGTGGTAACTATGGCTACACCTTC
TRBV20-1	-	many	TRBJ1-4	CSARDLRGEKLFF	TGCAGTGCTAGAGACCTGAGGGGTGAAAAACTGTTTTTT
TRBV6-1	TRBD1	many	TRBJ2-5	CASRADRGPETQYF	TGTGCCAGCAGAGCCGACAGGGGGCCGGAGACCCAGTACTTC
TRBV5-1	TRBD1	few	TRBJ1-2	CASSSGQAGAYGYTF	TGCGCCAGCAGCTCGGGACAGGCAGGGGCGTATGGCTACACCTTC
TRBV7-2	-	many	TRBJ1-4	CASSTTGTAKEKLFF	TGTGCCAGCAGTACTACAGGGACGGCTAAGGAAAAACTGTTTTTT
TRBV20-1	-	many	TRBJ1-5	CSASGSGYQPQHF	TGCAGTGCTAGTGGATCGGGGTATCAGCCCCAGCATTTT
TRBV12-3/TRBV12-4	-	few	TRBJ2-5	CASSTGFQETQYF	TGTGCCAGCAGCACAGGATTCCAAGAGACCCAGTACTTC
TRBV20-1	-	few	TRBJ1-1	CSARLTGVRNTEAFF	TGCAGTGCTAGATTGACGGGGGTCAGGAACACTGAAGCTTTCTTT
TRBV7-9	TRBD1	few	TRBJ2-1	CASSSPDRGGDEQFF	TGTGCCAGCAGCTCCCCGGACAGGGGTGGAGATGAGCAGTTCTTC
TRBV12-3/TRBV12-4	-	many	TRBJ1-5	CASSRPNQPQHF	TGTGCCAGCAGCCGACCCAATCAGCCCCAGCATTTT
TRBV14	-	-	TRBJ2-1	CASSQDLARGPGGFF	TGTGCCAGCAGCCAAGATCTTGCGCGGGGTCCAGGGGGGTTCTTC
TRBV6-5	-	few	TRBJ1-2	CASSYSSGGTNYGYTF	TGTGCCAGCAGTTACTCCTCGGGCGGGACCAACTATGGCTACACCTTC
TRBV6-2/TRBV6-3	-	-	TRBJ2-5	CASSLSRAQETQYF	TGTGCCAGCAGTCTCTCCCGGGCTCAAGAGACCCAGTACTTC
TRBV12-3/TRBV12-4	TRBD1	few	TRBJ1-5	CASSPWTGARNQPQHF	TGTGCCAGCAGTCCCTGGACAGGGGCTCGTAATCAGCCCCAGCATTTT